The 8 T cell receptor beta chains presented below share a single source sample, sequenced in a study of T cells in Graves' hyperthyroidism and ophthalmopathy (dated 2019 in TCRdb). Library preparation employed multiplex PCR. The run used an Illumina HiSeq 2000. Amplification of TCR beta CDR3 regions was carried out from RNA transcripts. For the first round of RT-PCR on the TCR CDR3, the HTBI primer set was used together with the Qiagen OneStep RT-PCR kit. TCRdb applied fastp at Q25 and MiXCR to the public reads, then kept only in-frame beta chains. One record per CDR3 amino acid sequence lists the most common genes and DNA. The sample records nearly 750,000 distinct CDR3 sequences, 30% to 40% of which are singletons. Together, the top ten hold more than 25% of the sample. The material sequenced was blood. Source of these receptors: a woman between 40 and 50 years old with Graves' hyperthyroidism.

This clonotype showed up many times. A read error may account for a junction end that differs from germline. V and J are TRBV7-7 and TRBJ2-5; no firm D call. CDR3 length: 15 residues. Germline V gives CDR1 SSHAT, CDR2 FNYEAQ (reference sequence). Here the CDR3 DNA reads TGTGCTAGCAGCCAATACCTAGGACCGACCGGGACCCAGTACTTC. This encodes CASSQYLGPTGTQYF.

As for this clonotype: Given a much more abundant clone one base away, this may be a read error. Here the CDR3 reads CASSYTVLYEQYF. The CDR3 DNA follows: TGTGCCAGCAGCTACACAGTGCTCTACGAGCAGTACTTC. The chain links TRBV14 to TRBJ2-7; no firm D call. The CDR3 is 13 residues long. Trimming removed 5 bases at V and 3 bases at J, with 11 bases between. The germline gives CDR1 SGHDN, CDR2 FVKESK.

V and J are TRBV25-1 and TRBJ2-7, with D perhaps being TRBD1 or TRBD2 (5 bases each). Trimming left V 6 bases short and J 0 bases short, with 18 bases between. Germline lookup yields CDR1 MGHDK and CDR2 SYGVNS. This CDR3 contains 16 residues. CDR3: CASSNSLLGPSYEQYF. The CDR3 nucleotides are TGTGCCAGCAGCAACTCCCTGCTGGGACCCTCCTACGAGCAGTACTTC.

V is TRBV6-2 or TRBV6-3 and J is TRBJ2-5; no definite D call. Germline-derived CDR1 and CDR2 are MNHEY and SVGEGT. Trimming removed 4 bases at V and 7 bases at J, with 1 base between. The CDR3 sequence is 9 residues long. CDR3 protein: CASSLTQYF. CDR3 nucleotide sequence: TGTGCCAGCAGTTTGACCCAGTACTTC.

This clonotype has at least ten counts. V gene TRBV6-5 combines with J gene TRBJ1-1, with D possibly TRBD1 on 5 matching bases. V gave up 5 bases and J gave up 7 bases, with 17 bases separating them. Germline V gene lookup returns CDR1 MNHEY and CDR2 SVGAGI. The CDR3 runs 14 residues. The CDR3 protein is CASSPSRDGREAFF. In DNA form, the CDR3 reads TGTGCCAGCAGTCCGTCCCGGGACGGACGTGAAGCTTTCTTT.

This clonotype was counted between two and nine times. This sequence joins TRBV19 and TRBJ1-3, with D unresolved. CDR1 and CDR2 from the germline V gene are LNHDA and SQIVND (reference sequence). V was trimmed by 0 bases and J by 0 bases, leaving 6 bases between them. The CDR3 has 15 residues. The CDR3 loop is CASSIDQRSGNTIYF. The CDR3 DNA is TGTGCCAGTAGTATAGATCAGCGCTCTGGAAACACCATATATTTT. The full variable domain, its missing parts supplied by reference TRBV19 and TRBJ1-3, is DGGITQSPKYLFRKEGQNVTLSCEQNLNHDAMYWYRQDPGQGLRLIYYSQIVNDFQKGDIAEGYSVSREKKESFPLTVTSAQKNPTAFYLCASSIDQRSGNTIYFGEGSWLTVV.

This clonotype was counted only a few times. V is TRBV7-9 and J is TRBJ1-3; 9 nucleotides match TRBD1. Looked up from germline, CDR1 is SEHNR and CDR2 is FQNEAQ (reference sequence). The CDR3 covers 15 residues. Germline trimming cut 6 bases from V and 7 bases from J; bases unmatched to any gene: 10. The CDR3 coding sequence is TGTGCCAGCAGTCTCTGGACAGGGGAAGTGAACACCATATATTTT. Amino acid sequence: CASSLWTGEVNTIYF.

This clonotype was seen many times. CDR3 sequence reads: CASSGGQRKTEVDSPLHF. Written as DNA, the CDR3 is TGTGCCAGCAGCGGTGGACAGCGTAAGACCGAAGTTGATTCACCCCTCCACTTT. This chain joins TRBV9 and TRBJ1-6; D may be TRBD1 (6 bases). Trimming removed 3 bases from V and 8 bases from J, with 24 bases in between. The V gene's germline CDR1 is SGDLS and CDR2 YYNGEE. The CDR3 runs to 18 residues. The variable domain in full, completed from reference TRBV9 and TRBJ1-6, reads DSGVTQTPKHLITATGQRVTLRCSPRSGDLSVYWYQQSLDQGLQFLIQYYNGEERAKGNILERFSAQQFPDLHSELNLSSLELGDSALYFCASSGGQRKTEVDSPLHFGNGTRLTVT.